This TCR beta chain emerged from a study of cytomegalovirus exposure and HLA in healthy donors (dated by TCRdb to the late 2010s). For the wider study: In an earlier analysis of around 540 of the donors, around 300 Gb of sequence data and 120 million or so unique TCR beta sequences from about 190 million T cells were reported. An early release that covered fewer than 800 HLA-typed donors contained 250 to 350 gigabases of sequencing data and around 85 million unique TCR sequences. Among the roughly 380 genotyped donors, around 81% belonged to the genetic ancestry cluster associated with self-reported Caucasian donors. The study was designed to test whether signatures of past pathogen exposure could be identified by cataloging public T cell receptors. The study profiled the T cell repertoires of under 700 subjects by immunosequencing and related them to cytomegalovirus serostatus. A separate validation cohort of roughly 120 different subjects was used in addition to the roughly 700-subject first cohort. To predict cytomegalovirus infection status, the study combined high-throughput TCR immunosequencing, statistical association of individual TCRs with disease status, and machine learning. To study patterns of TCR occurrence, a later analysis re-analyzed previously published TCR beta repertoires from 600 to 750 donors and added high-resolution HLA genotyping. In the later analysis, no new phenotypic data were used to find candidate immune exposures; instead, reliance was placed on TCR beta sequences and their occurrence across donors. In an earlier analysis of 500 to 650 of the donors, high-throughput TCR beta sequencing was used to judge whether each TCR beta V gene segment behaved as functional or pseudogenic. Donor age, sex, ethnicity and CMV serostatus were compiled alongside the repertoire data. In a later genetic analysis, genome-wide SNP genotypes for about three fifths of the roughly 670 donors were used, and that subset was treated as a discovery cohort. All discovery cohort repertoires had been generated on a single sequencing platform. Both class I and class II loci were covered by HLA typing, at four-digit resolution. Typing coverage varied by locus: roughly 620-630 donors for A, B, C, DRB1 and DQB1; approximately 560 for DQA1; more than 600 for DPA1; 450 to 480 for DPB1. Because of strong linkage in the cohort, five DR-DQ haplotypes were treated as single units for association and clustering. Among 300 to 500 genotyped donors of the cohort, an average of around 220,000 unique TCR beta nucleotide sequences was sequenced per donor, of which approximately 19% were non-productive.

Concerning this clone: There is no known antigen for this receptor. Per-base qualities were not stored, and no clone one base away is much larger.

In total, approximately 690 healthy bone marrow donors made up the cohort. At the time of sampling, all cohort members were nominally healthy, though unrecorded immune exposures were likely present. The donor was CMV seronegative and was included in the group of over 300 seronegative cohort members. A peripheral blood sample was collected from each donor, and TCR beta sequencing was performed on peripheral blood mononuclear cells. Genomic DNA extraction from the blood cell samples was performed with the Qiagen DNeasy Blood Extraction Kit. Broad study findings and their caveats: The cohort was sequenced for TCR beta chains only, and without alpha or paired-chain data the features that could be detected were limited. When HLA alleles, especially DR and DQ, strongly co-occurred, TCR associations were difficult to assign to individual alleles. The only immune exposure information available for the cohort was CMV serostatus. Compared with the approximately 600-donor mean, donors in an Asian-associated ancestry cluster had fewer N-insertions in productive TCRs, according to a later genetic analysis. Broadly in line with IMGT annotations, most TCR beta V segments showed up in productive rearrangements about 87% or about 30% of the time in an earlier analysis of several hundred of the donors. Correlated functional status among segregating V segments might be attributable to linkage disequilibrium, but an unknown experimental factor could not be ruled out. A later analysis reported that several top co-occurrence clusters appeared linked to parvovirus B19, influenza, CMV and Epstein-Barr virus. Compared with equally common non-associated chains, HLA-associated TCR beta chains in a later analysis were more clonally expanded and had lower generation probabilities. A few of the identified cytomegalovirus-associated TCR beta chains were confirmed in vitro to be specific for cytomegalovirus antigens. A later genetic analysis associated a missense DCLRE1C variant with V-gene and J-gene trimming of TCR beta chains, and an independent cohort replicated the association. A further reported finding was that TCR beta sequences accurately predicted the HLA-A and HLA-B alleles for most subjects in the first cohort. The classifier was reported to diagnose cytomegalovirus status with high specificity and sensitivity in both the original and validation cohorts. According to the authors, the approach could potentially be generalized to other disease states and immunological phenotypes. A cluster of highly shared sequence variants was judged likely to represent a technical artifact of the sequencing pipeline. While some public TCRs were present in many individuals, most TCR sequences turned up only very rarely across donors. A total of 150 to 200 TCR beta chains were listed by the study as associated with cytomegalovirus. In a later analysis, 16,951 TCR beta sequences were associated with specific HLA alleles at a false discovery rate of 0.05. In a later analysis, the rate of TCR association differed among HLA loci, with DRB1 alleles having the most associated TCRs and HLA-C alleles having the fewest. Roughly uniform sequencing depth across donors was assumed in presence/absence analyses, although this assumption may not hold. A later analysis found that most CMV-associated TCR beta chains appeared HLA-restricted, with HLA associations seemingly driven largely by CMV exposure. The earlier analysis of nearly 600 of the donors excluded 15 to 20 rarely observed V segments, including chromosome 9 orphons, because counts were too low. Because HLA typing was missing for some donors at each locus, association tests included only the typed subset.

Library method: the immunoSEQ multiplex PCR assay. For the multiplex PCR, a mixture combining 60 forward primers for TCR Vbeta segments and 13 reverse primers for TCR Jbeta segments was used. The CDR3 region of rearranged TCR beta genes was amplified from genomic DNA with a multiplex PCR assay. On the Illumina HiSeq System, the amplified TCR beta libraries were sequenced as 87-base-pair reads. Under the source paper's analysis protocol: A later analysis tallied 75 million to 95 million unique TCR beta chains across the 700 or so repertoires, and 10 million to 11 million of those chains were shared by two or more donors. A nearest-neighbor algorithm error-corrected the raw reads and collapsed the reads into unique sequences, merging closely related sequences to remove PCR and sequencing errors. To assign V, D and J gene segments, CDR3 sequences were aligned to IMGT reference sequences. Each retained sequence needed at least a six-nucleotide match to both a V gene segment and a J gene segment. Rearrangements were called productive when the CDR3 lacked stop codons and stayed in frame with V and J; all others were non-productive. CDR3 was defined according to IMGT convention as the region running from the second conserved V-encoded cysteine to the conserved J-encoded phenylalanine. The earlier analysis of 587 of the donors excluded sequences that lacked an unambiguous match to a single V gene segment. An earlier analysis of 587 of the donors classified V segments as functional when productive rearrangements were above 56.7% and as segregating when the standard deviation between donors was above 5%. A statistical classification framework was developed to diagnose cytomegalovirus status using the catalog of TCR beta chain sequences. V and J gene assignment, in a later analysis, came from comparing TCR nucleotide sequences with IMGT/GENE-DB human TR gene sequences. A later analysis assigned CDR3 sequences and most-parsimonious VDJ recombination scenarios with the TCRdist pipeline. In a later analysis, every TCR beta chain was defined by the combination of its CDR3 amino acid sequence and its V-gene family, and reads without a unique V-gene family were dropped. As a way to deal with suspected cross-contamination and a sequencing artifact, a later analysis dropped under 600 nucleotide sequences that were highly shared and had low generation probability. A later analysis calculated a clonal expansion index for each public chain from normalized within-repertoire ranks of inferred template counts. Generation probabilities in a later analysis came from a VDJ recombination model fitted to out-of-frame rearrangements, and those results were checked against IGoR. In a later analysis, hypergeometric tests were used to score TCR-TCR, TCR-HLA and TCR-CMV co-occurrence, with a repertoire-size bias correction applied to TCR pairs. To estimate false discovery rates, a later analysis permuted the HLA or CMV assignments 20 times. In a later analysis, co-occurring TCRs were grouped using DBSCAN, with TCRdist sequence similarity added in when clustering inside HLA-allele-positive subsets. Repertoires with fewer than 30,000 or more than 120,000 public chains, plus five repertoires with anomalous nucleotide sharing, were excluded from co-occurrence clustering. TCRdb re-hosts the immuneACCESS table, in-frame sequences only. Its copies lack some clones; in the studies checked, an unresolved V gene accounts for under half of them, and the cause for the rest is not known. The V and J calls and the clone size are those of that table, but D and trimming were determined from the DNA. Within this sample are some 130,000 clones, with less than 85% of them counted one time only. The ten largest clones represent 3% to 3.5% of the sample.

This TCR was recovered from a male donor in good health and CMV-seronegative. Sequencing was done on a sample of PBMCs.

The CDR3 reads CASSPLAGGTDTQYF. The sequence in DNA is TGTGCCAGCAGCCCGCTAGCGGGCGGCACAGATACGCAGTATTTT. The chain is encoded by TRBV7-2 joined to TRBJ2-3; 8 junctional bases match TRBD2. Trimming removed 5 bases from V and 1 base from J; the gene matches leave 5 bases unexplained. Its CDR3 holds 15 amino acids, cysteine through phenylalanine. The sequence is cut down to CDR3 DNA, 45 bases in frame from base 1. Taken from the germline V gene, the CDR1 and CDR2 loops are SGHTA and FQGNSA.